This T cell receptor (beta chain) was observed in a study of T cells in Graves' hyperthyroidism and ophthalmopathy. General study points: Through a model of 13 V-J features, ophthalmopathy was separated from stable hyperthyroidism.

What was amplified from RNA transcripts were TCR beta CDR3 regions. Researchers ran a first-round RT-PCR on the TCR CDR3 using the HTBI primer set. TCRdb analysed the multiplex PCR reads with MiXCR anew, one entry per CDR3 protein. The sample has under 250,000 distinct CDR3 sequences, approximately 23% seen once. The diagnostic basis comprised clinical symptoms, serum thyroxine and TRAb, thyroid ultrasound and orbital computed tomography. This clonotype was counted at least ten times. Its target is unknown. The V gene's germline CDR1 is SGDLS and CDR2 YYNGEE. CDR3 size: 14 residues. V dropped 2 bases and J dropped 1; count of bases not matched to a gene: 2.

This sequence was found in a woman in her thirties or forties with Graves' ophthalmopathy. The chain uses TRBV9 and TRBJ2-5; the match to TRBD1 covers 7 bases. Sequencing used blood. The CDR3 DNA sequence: TGTGCCAGCAGCGTCGGGACAGTCCAAGAGACCCAGTACTTC. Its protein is CASSVGTVQETQYF.